Here is one TCR beta chain with its context. V was clipped by 2 bases and J by 5 bases; unmatched bases: 10. The CDR3 has 17 amino acids. Per germline, CDR1 GTSNPN and CDR2 SVGIG (reference sequence). This entry belongs to a study of cytomegalovirus exposure and HLA in healthy donors. PCR used 60 Vbeta primers and 13 Jbeta primers. Some clones are missing from TCRdb's copy, which holds only in-frame ones; the method was immunoSEQ multiplex PCR. The sample lists around 100,000 clones, roughly 80% seen once, with 22% in the top ten. Sequenced: PBMCs. This sequence was found in a man aged 25-40 years in good health and CMV-seropositive. V usage is TRBV30 and J usage is TRBJ1-5; TRBD1 matches at 12 bases. In DNA, the CDR3 is TGTGCCTGGAGTAGGGGCACCGGGGACAGGGGGCATCAGCCCCAGCATTTT. Translated: CAWSRGTGDRGHQPQHF.